This paragraph reports one T cell receptor beta chain. No antigen is known for it. These data belong to a study of identical twins. Overall study results and limits: Models, which agreed with sharing between unrelated individuals, nonetheless underestimated the out-of-frame TCR alpha sharing seen in monozygotic twins. Invariant cells of the MAIT and iNKT types might have partly distorted the zero-insertion analyses.

The V and J ends lost 5 bases and 5 bases respectively, with 15 bases between them. The CDR3 has 15 residues. Germline V lookup: CDR1 SGHTA, CDR2 FQGTGA. TCRdb re-called the 5' RACE reads through MiXCR, storing one row per CDR3 protein. This sample carries about 530,000 distinct CDR3 sequences, around 24% of them seen once, and the ten largest clones take about 0.48%. This sample also appeared in a second study, on yellow fever vaccine responses in identical twins.

The chain couples TRBV7-3 to TRBJ2-2; perhaps TRBD2 as D (5 bases). Sequencing was carried out using CD4+ T cells sorted from blood. The TCR comes from a woman between 18 and 30 years old in good health. The CDR3 spells CASSPRGEGTGELFF. Here the CDR3 DNA reads TGTGCCAGCAGCCCACGGGGAGAGGGTACCGGGGAGCTGTTTTTT.